This is a list of T cell receptor beta chains from one sample in a study of Ad26.COV2.S vaccination and SARS-CoV-2 variants. Assay: immunoSEQ multiplex PCR; the TCRdb copy retains only in-frame clones and omits some. The data contain some 390,000 clones, about 88% of them seen just once; the ten biggest clones take up 1.9%. This sample comprised peripheral blood, obtained in a trial of Ad26.COV2.S vaccine versus placebo. The receptors were sampled from a person between 18 and 59 years old who received the Ad26.COV2.S COVID-19 vaccine or a placebo. The CDR3 runs from the conserved cysteine through the conserved F or W. The order of the fields is D gene, CDR3 length, J gene, V gene, CDR3 protein. D genes are given only for firm matches.

>TRBD2|14|TRBJ2-1|TRBV6-5
CASSYRASGNEQFF
>.|14|TRBJ1-2|TRBV19
CASSSLGRVYGYTF
>.|17|TRBJ2-1|TRBV7-3
CASSLTLGVAKANEQFF
>TRBD2|17|TRBJ2-3|TRBV7-9
CASSSSPLAAGTDTQYF
>.|15|TRBJ2-7|TRBV4-1
CASSQGGQGGYEQYF
>.|14|TRBJ1-5|TRBV7-8
CASSLGRGNQPQHF
>.|13|TRBJ1-5|TRBV10-3
CAISEVKNQPQHF
>.|12|TRBJ2-7|TRBV9
CASSAPGVEQYF
>.|11|TRBJ2-1|TRBV19
CASSKLNEQFF
>.|13|TRBJ1-4|TRBV5-6
CASSLQGGEKLFF
>.|13|TRBJ2-3|TRBV9
CASSPHSPDTQYF
>TRBD1|15|TRBJ2-7|TRBV4-3
CASSQNADRGYEQYF
>.|13|TRBJ2-7|TRBV28
CASGGSPTYEQYF
>.|14|TRBJ2-1|TRBV10-3
CAIMRDSLYNEQFF
>.|13|TRBJ1-5|TRBV12-3/TRBV12-4
CASSLDSFGPQHF
>TRBD2|15|TRBJ2-1|TRBV24-1
CATSETSGSFNEQFF
>.|14|TRBJ2-3|TRBV7-3
CASSFKLRTDTQYF
>.|14|TRBJ2-1|TRBV6-2/TRBV6-3
CASSRGSEHNEQFF
>TRBD1|16|TRBJ2-1|TRBV12-5
CASGSQAGGPYNEQFF
>.|13|TRBJ1-2|TRBV28
CASRRGGLGGYTF
>.|15|TRBJ1-4|TRBV30
CAWSTRVGTAEKLFF
>.|15|TRBJ1-1|TRBV10-1
CASSENLGGVAEAFF
>TRBD2|15|TRBJ2-7|TRBV7-9
CASSLRGGRAYEQYF
>.|14|TRBJ1-4|TRBV6-2/TRBV6-3
CASSLRRTDEKLFF
>.|19|TRBJ2-7|TRBV5-1
CASSLFLRQRTNLFYEQYF
>.|15|TRBJ2-1|TRBV10-3
CAISDGTRGGDEQFF
>.|14|TRBJ1-3|TRBV6-5
CASTNRFSGNTIYF